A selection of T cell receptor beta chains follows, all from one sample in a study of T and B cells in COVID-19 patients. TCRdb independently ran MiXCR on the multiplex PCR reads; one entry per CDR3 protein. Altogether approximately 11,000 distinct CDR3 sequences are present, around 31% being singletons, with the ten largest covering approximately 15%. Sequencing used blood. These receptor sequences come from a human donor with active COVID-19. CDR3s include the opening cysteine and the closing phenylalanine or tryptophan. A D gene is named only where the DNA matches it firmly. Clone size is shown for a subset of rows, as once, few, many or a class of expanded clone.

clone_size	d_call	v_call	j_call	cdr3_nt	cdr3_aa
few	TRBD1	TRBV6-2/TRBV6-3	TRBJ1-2	TGTGCCAGCAGTTACTCCTTACAGGGGGAAGTATATGGCTACACCTTC	CASSYSLQGEVYGYTF
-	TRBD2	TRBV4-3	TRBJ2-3	TGCGCCAGCAGCCAAGATTCGTGGCGGGGGGGCAAATCAGATACGCAGTATTTT	CASSQDSWRGGKSDTQYF
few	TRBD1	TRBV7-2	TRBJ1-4	TGTGCCAGCAGCCCAGACAGGGGAACTAATGAAAAACTGTTTTTT	CASSPDRGTNEKLFF
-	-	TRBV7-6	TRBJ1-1	TGTGCCAGCAGCTTAGCAGGACGGGACACTGAAGCTTTCTTT	CASSLAGRDTEAFF
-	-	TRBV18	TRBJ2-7	TGTGCCAGCTCAATAGCGGACGGGCCCTACGAGCAGTACTTC	CASSIADGPYEQYF
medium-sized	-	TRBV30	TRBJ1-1	TGTGCCTGGAGCGGAAGGGGGAACACTGAAGCTTTCTTT	CAWSGRGNTEAFF
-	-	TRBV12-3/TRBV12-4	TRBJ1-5	TGTGCCAGCAGACATAGAGAACAGCCCCAGCATTTT	CASRHREQPQHF
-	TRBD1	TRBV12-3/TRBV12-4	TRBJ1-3	TGTGCCAGCAGGGGGACAGGGGAAAACACCATATATTTT	CASRGTGENTIYF
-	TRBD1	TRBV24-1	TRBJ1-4	TGTGCCACCATTTTCCCGACAGGGGGCGGAAAACTGTTTTTT	CATIFPTGGGKLFF
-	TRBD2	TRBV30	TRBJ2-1	TGTGCCTGGAGTGTTAAGACTAGCGGGGGGGCCTTTGAGCAGTTCTTC	CAWSVKTSGGAFEQFF
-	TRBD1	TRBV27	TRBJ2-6	TGTGCCAGCACAACCTACAGTATATCGGGACAGCGCTCTGGGGCCAACGTCCTGACTTTC	CASTTYSISGQRSGANVLTF
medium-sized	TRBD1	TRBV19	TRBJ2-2	TGTGCCAGTAGTAGTCTTTGGACAGGGAAGGAGACCGGGGAGCTGTTTTTT	CASSSLWTGKETGELFF
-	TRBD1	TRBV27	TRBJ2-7	TGTGCCAGCAGTAGTTTTCTGGGACAGGTAAACGAGCAGTACTTC	CASSSFLGQVNEQYF
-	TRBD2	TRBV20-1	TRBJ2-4	TGCAGTGCTAGAGATCAAGAGCGGACTAGCGGCATTCAGTACTTC	CSARDQERTSGIQYF